This TCR beta chain stems from a study of Ad26.COV2.S vaccination and SARS-CoV-2 variants. Treatment specified: 19 received Ad26.COV2.S at low or high dose, single or two shots; about 5 received placebo; per-sample allocation not given. Day 63 after the first injection of vaccine or placebo was the sampling time. The CDR3 runs 16 residues. Losses at the gene ends were 0 bases for V and 0 bases for J; bases not matched to a gene: 6. Germline V gene data show CDR1 as GTSNPN and CDR2 as SVGIG (reference sequence). On this clone itself: The antigen remains undetermined.

Repertoires were generated with immunoSEQ multiplex PCR, while TCRdb's copy carries only in-frame clones and drops some. The table records around 310,000 clones, 75% to 90% of them present only once. General study points: A substantial breadth of spike-specific CD8+ and CD4+ T cell responses after vaccination has been reported.

The chain carries TRBV30 and TRBJ1-1, with 8 bases that match TRBD1. Sequencing was performed on peripheral blood, taken in a trial of Ad26.COV2.S vaccine versus placebo. The TCR comes from a person between 18 and 65 years old who received the Ad26.COV2.S COVID-19 vaccine or a placebo. The CDR3 region has the DNA TGTGCCTGGAGTGTAAGGCAGGGGGCTTTGAACACTGAAGCTTTCTTT. Translation: CAWSVRQGALNTEAFF.